One and the same sample provided the 30 T cell receptor beta chains below, sequenced in a study of shared clonotypes between healthy human individuals. Sequenced by immunoSEQ multiplex PCR; TCRdb stores in-frame clones only, minus some. Here the sample spans about 680,000 clones, around 73% being singletons. Sequenced material: memory CD4+ T cells sorted from blood. As for subset: CD45RA-negative fraction. The receptors shown here come from a woman aged 25 to 39 in good health.

The chain carries TRBV5-4 and TRBJ1-5; D is unclear. The length of the CDR3 is 13 residues. Trimming removed 5 bases from V and 4 bases from J, with 10 bases in between. The V gene's germline CDR1 is SGHNT and CDR2 YYREEE (reference sequence). CDR3 sequence reads: CASSEGLNQPQHF. The CDR3 coding sequence is TGTGCCAGCAGTGAGGGTCTGAATCAGCCCCAGCATTTT. The whole variable domain, filled in from reference TRBV5-4 and TRBJ1-5, reads ETGVTQSPTHLIKTRGQQVTLRCSSQSGHNTVSWYQQALGQGPQFIFQYYREEENGRGNFPPRFSGLQFPNYSSELNVNALELDDSALYLCASSEGLNQPQHFGDGTRLSIL.

This sequence joins TRBV6-4 and TRBJ2-6; D may be TRBD1 (6 bases). V was cut by 0 bases and J by 1 base, with 7 bases left in between. Germline values: CDR1 MRHNA, CDR2 SNTAGT. The CDR3 spans 16 residues. The CDR3 is CASSDSRGSGANVLTF. CDR3 DNA: TGTGCCAGCAGTGACTCGAGGGGGTCTGGGGCCAACGTCCTGACTTTC.

With regard to this clone: Distinct nucleotide sequences in the sample also encode this CDR3. The rearrangement joins TRBV6-1 to TRBJ1-1; no reliable D call. V was pared by 5 bases and J by 1 base, with 11 bases between. This CDR3 comprises 14 residues. The germline V gene has CDR1 MNHNS and CDR2 SASEGT. The DNA of the CDR3 is TGTGCCAGCAGTCCTCGTGGCGGGAACACTGAAGCTTTCTTT. Translated: CASSPRGGNTEAFF.

The rearrangement joins TRBV21-1 to TRBJ1-2. TRBV21-1 is a listed pseudogene. This CDR3 region has 16 residues. The chain's CDR3 is CASRNTPEPLNYGYTF. In DNA form, the CDR3 reads TGTGCCAGCAGAAACACCCCGGAACCCCTAAACTATGGCTACACCTTC.

The chain uses TRBV7-9 and TRBJ2-5; 7 bases are shared with TRBD1. Germline CDR1 reads SEHNR; CDR2 reads FQNEAQ (reference sequence). V shed 6 bases, J shed 5 bases, and the junction held 6 bases outside the gene matches. The CDR3 runs 13 residues. The CDR3 nucleotides read TGTGCCAGCAGACAAGGGGGCACGGAGACCCAGTACTTC. Its translation: CASRQGGTETQYF.

The V gene is TRBV5-1, the J gene TRBJ2-2; 7 bases align to TRBD1. This CDR3 is 16 amino acids long. The V gene's germline CDR1 is SGHRS and CDR2 YFSETQ. With 4 bases clipped from V and 0 bases from J, the junction kept 6 bases outside the gene matches. CDR3 bases: TGCGCCAGCAGCGTGGGACAGAACTCGAACACCGGGGAGCTGTTTTTT. This codes for CASSVGQNSNTGELFF.

This clone was seen a handful of times. The rearrangement joins TRBV6-1 to TRBJ1-5; TRBD1 matches 8 bases. There are 14 residues in the CDR3. Trimming at V came to 8 bases and at J to 2 bases, leaving 5 bases not matched to a gene. Germline CDR1 and CDR2: MNHNS and SASEGT. The CDR3, as DNA: TGTGCCAGCCGTTTACAGGGGGGCAATCAGCCCCAGCATTTT. Translating gives CASRLQGGNQPQHF.

This clone occurred a few times. V gene TRBV5-4 combines with J gene TRBJ2-2; D gene ambiguous. V gave up 1 base and J gave up 3 bases, with 10 bases separating them. The CDR3 contains 15 residues. Germline V gene data show CDR1 as SGHNT and CDR2 as YYREEE (reference sequence). CDR3 sequence reads: CASSLLGVDTGELFF. DNA for the CDR3: TGTGCCAGCAGCTTGTTGGGCGTCGACACCGGGGAGCTGTTTTTT.

This clone occurred a few times. The chain combines TRBV10-3 with TRBJ2-7; tentatively, D is TRBD1 (5 bases). Trimming left V 3 bases short and J 5 bases short, with 11 bases between. Germline CDR1 ENHRY, CDR2 SYGVKD. The CDR3 consists of 13 residues. DNA of the CDR3: TGTGCCATCAGTGACAGGGCCACCCACGAGCAGTACTTC. As protein: CAISDRATHEQYF.

The rearrangement joins TRBV19 to TRBJ1-2; no definite D call. The length of the CDR3 is 16 residues. Germline CDR1 reads LNHDA; CDR2 reads SQIVND (reference sequence). V was shortened by 2 bases and J by 1 base, with 14 bases between the two germline ends. CDR3 in DNA: TGTGCCAGTAGTATAACCGCTCGGACCCATAACTATGGCTACACCTTC. Translated, it gives CASSITARTHNYGYTF.

This clone is a singleton in its sample. This chain links TRBV19 with TRBJ2-5, with D uncertain. Trimming shortened V by 4 bases and J by 1 base, and 10 bases separated the two germline ends. Per germline, CDR1 LNHDA and CDR2 SQIVND (reference sequence). This CDR3 is built from 14 residues. The CDR3: CASSNARSQETQYF. The CDR3 bases are TGTGCCAGTAGTAATGCTAGATCCCAAGAGACCCAGTACTTC.

The chain employs TRBV28 and TRBJ2-3; 8 bases line up with TRBD2. Unmatched junction bases numbered 5, after V lost 7 bases and J lost 5 bases. CDR1 and CDR2 from the germline V gene are MDHEN and SYDVKM. This CDR3 has 13 amino acids. CDR3 sequence (DNA): TGTGCCAGCACCTCGGGGGGGGGAGATACGCAGTATTTT. It yields the protein CASTSGGGDTQYF.

V usage is TRBV11-2 and J usage is TRBJ2-7; no clear D. V was trimmed by 7 bases and J by 0 bases, leaving 13 bases between them. The CDR3 sequence is 14 residues long. Germline CDR1 is SGHAT and CDR2 is FQNNGV. The CDR3 reads CASTPVGNSYEQYF. The DNA of the CDR3 is TGTGCCAGCACACCCGTGGGTAACTCCTACGAGCAGTACTTC. Full variable domain (missing parts from reference TRBV11-2 and TRBJ2-7): EAGVAQSPRYKIIEKRQSVAFWCNPISGHATLYWYQQILGQGPKLLIQFQNNGVVDDSQLPKDRFSAERLKGVDSTLKIQPAKLEDSAVYLCASTPVGNSYEQYFGPGTRLTVT.

In its sample, this clone was seen once. The chain joins TRBV9 to TRBJ2-1; 9 positions agree with TRBD2. J lost 4 bases, V lost 2 bases, and 1 base had no gene match. Germline-derived CDR1 and CDR2 are SGDLS and YYNGEE. The CDR3 consists of 14 residues. The CDR3 sequence: CASSVTSGYNEQFF. The CDR3 DNA follows: TGTGCCAGCAGCGTGACTAGCGGATACAATGAGCAGTTCTTC.

The chain employs TRBV10-3 and TRBJ1-2; tentatively, D is TRBD1 (5 bases). CDR1 and CDR2 (germline): ENHRY, SYGVKD. V was cut by 0 bases and J by 8 bases, with 10 bases left in between. The CDR3 consists of 13 residues. Here the CDR3 DNA reads TGTGCCATCAGTGAGTCGGGGGTTGGGGGCTACACCTTC. Protein sequence: CAISESGVGGYTF.

This clone was detected once. The V gene is TRBV10-1, the J gene TRBJ1-2, with D unresolved. The germline V gene has CDR1 WNHNN and CDR2 SYGVQD (reference sequence). This CDR3 is 13 amino acids long. V gave up 5 bases and J gave up 4 bases, with 11 bases separating them. DNA of the CDR3: TGCGCCAGCAGTATGAGTGGGCGCTATGGCTACACCTTC. Amino acid sequence: CASSMSGRYGYTF.

The V and J genes are TRBV9 and TRBJ2-3; 9 nucleotides match TRBD2. Germline CDR1 is SGDLS and CDR2 is YYNGEE. The CDR3 loop spans 16 amino acids. Germline trimming cut 0 bases from V and 4 bases from J; bases unmatched to any gene: 6. The CDR3: CASSVGSSGTADTQYF. CDR3 in DNA: TGTGCCAGCAGCGTAGGGTCTAGCGGGACTGCAGATACGCAGTATTTT.

The rearrangement links TRBV5-4 to TRBJ2-3; no definite D call. V was shortened by 3 bases and J by 6 bases, with 14 bases between the two germline ends. The germline gives CDR1 SGHNT, CDR2 YYREEE (reference sequence). The CDR3 is made up of 14 amino acids. The CDR3 bases are TGTGCCAGCAGCTCACCCGGGCGAGCGGATACGCAGTATTTT. This sequence encodes CASSSPGRADTQYF.

As regards this clone: This sample also contains other DNA sequences that code for the same CDR3. V usage is TRBV6-5 and J usage is TRBJ2-1; D perhaps matches TRBD1 (6 bases). Per germline, CDR1 MNHEY and CDR2 SVGAGI. This CDR3 has 14 residues. V was cut by 6 bases and J by 0 bases, with 9 bases left in between. The CDR3 region is CASRDRSSYNEQFF. The CDR3 DNA is TGTGCCAGCAGAGACAGGAGCTCCTACAATGAGCAGTTCTTC.

The chain recombines TRBV27 with TRBJ2-7; a weak D match, TRBD2 (5 bases). Germline V lookup: CDR1 MNHEY, CDR2 SMNVEV (reference sequence). CDR3 length equals 14 residues. The V and J ends lost 3 bases and 2 bases respectively, with 11 bases between them. CDR3 coding DNA: TGTGCCAGCAGTTTTGCTAGCAGGCCCTACGAGCAGTACTTC. This sequence encodes CASSFASRPYEQYF.

This clone was detected only a few times. This chain uses TRBV7-6 with TRBJ1-5, with D perhaps TRBD1 (5 bases). The CDR3 is 15 amino acids. CDR1 SGHVS and CDR2 FNYEAQ come from the germline V gene. Trimming took off 2 bases at V and 2 bases at J, with 10 bases between the two ends. CDR3 bases: TGTGCCAGCAGCTTATCTGGGGGAGGCAATCAGCCCCAGCATTTT. Translated: CASSLSGGGNQPQHF.

This rearrangement joins TRBV5-1 to TRBJ2-5; D could derive from TRBD1 or TRBD2 (5 bases each). There are 14 residues in the CDR3. Looked up from germline, CDR1 is SGHRS and CDR2 is YFSETQ. V lost 5 bases to trimming and J lost 5 bases, with 16 bases between them. CDR3 sequence reads: CASRWQPGAETQYF. In nucleotides, the CDR3 is TGCGCCAGCAGGTGGCAGCCCGGGGCGGAGACCCAGTACTTC.

This chain links TRBV11-2 with TRBJ2-7; D is unclear. V was cut by 4 bases and J by 1 base, with 11 bases left in between. This CDR3 contains 14 residues. Germline assignment: CDR1 SGHAT and CDR2 FQNNGV. The CDR3 reads CASSSTVTSYEQYF. The CDR3, as DNA: TGTGCCAGCAGCTCGACCGTGACGTCCTACGAGCAGTACTTC.

The rearrangement uses TRBV21-1 and TRBJ2-2; TRBD1, as called in the table, went unchecked against the DNA. TRBV21-1 is reported as a pseudogene. The CDR3 contains 14 residues. The CDR3 nucleotides read TGTGCCAGCAGCCAGACAGCACTCACCGGGGAGCTGTTTTTT. Its protein product is CASSQTALTGELFF.

This clone has only one observation. The sample carries other DNA sequences with the same CDR3. The chain employs TRBV5-4 and TRBJ1-2, with 8 nucleotides matching TRBD1. The germline V gene has CDR1 SGHNT and CDR2 YYREEE (reference sequence). This CDR3 is built from 14 residues. The junction had 5 bases not matched to a gene; V was cut back by 2 bases and J by 5 bases. CDR3 DNA sequence: TGTGCCAGCAGCTTTGACAGGGGTGGGTATGGCTACACCTTC. Encoded protein: CASSFDRGGYGYTF.

This chain links TRBV7-3 with TRBJ1-2, with a tentative D call TRBD1 (5 bases). Germline values: CDR1 SGHTA, CDR2 FQGTGA. Trimming pared 2 bases from V and 2 bases from J, leaving 12 bases between. The CDR3 is made up of 15 amino acids. For the CDR3, the DNA is TGTGCCAGCAGCTTAGACTCAGGGCCAAACTATGGCTACACCTTC. It encodes CASSLDSGPNYGYTF.

The genes are TRBV11-2 and TRBJ1-4; 7 nucleotides line up with TRBD1. Germline values: CDR1 SGHAT, CDR2 FQNNGV. This CDR3 comprises 14 residues. V shed 5 bases, J shed 4 bases, and the junction held 4 bases outside the gene matches. The CDR3 reads CASSRDRNNEKLFF. CDR3 coding DNA: TGTGCCAGCAGCCGGGACAGAAATAATGAAAAACTGTTTTTT.

The genes are TRBV20-1 and TRBJ2-7; D might be TRBD1 (6 bases). Germline CDR1 DFQATT, CDR2 SNEGSKA (reference sequence). The CDR3 has 11 residues. V lost 6 bases and J lost 4, with 10 bases in between. CDR3 sequence: CSAPDRYEQYF. Written as DNA, the CDR3 is TGCAGTGCCCCGGACAGATACGAGCAGTACTTC.

This clone is a singleton in its sample. V and J are TRBV5-1 and TRBJ2-2; D uncertain. Trimming shortened V by 6 bases and J by 7 bases, and 10 bases separated the two germline ends. Germline V lookup: CDR1 SGHRS, CDR2 YFSETQ. This CDR3 region has 12 residues. The CDR3 region has the DNA TGCGCCAGCAACTCGGGCATCGGGGAGCTGTTTTTT. Its protein is CASNSGIGELFF.

The chain joins TRBV30 to TRBJ2-1; 14 bases fit TRBD2. The trim removed 3 bases at V and 0 bases at J, leaving 1 base unmatched. Germline V gene data show CDR1 as GTSNPN and CDR2 as SVGIG (reference sequence). CDR3 length: 16 amino acids. CDR3: CAWRGLAGASYNEQFF. DNA for the CDR3: TGTGCCTGGAGGGGACTAGCGGGGGCCTCCTACAATGAGCAGTTCTTC.